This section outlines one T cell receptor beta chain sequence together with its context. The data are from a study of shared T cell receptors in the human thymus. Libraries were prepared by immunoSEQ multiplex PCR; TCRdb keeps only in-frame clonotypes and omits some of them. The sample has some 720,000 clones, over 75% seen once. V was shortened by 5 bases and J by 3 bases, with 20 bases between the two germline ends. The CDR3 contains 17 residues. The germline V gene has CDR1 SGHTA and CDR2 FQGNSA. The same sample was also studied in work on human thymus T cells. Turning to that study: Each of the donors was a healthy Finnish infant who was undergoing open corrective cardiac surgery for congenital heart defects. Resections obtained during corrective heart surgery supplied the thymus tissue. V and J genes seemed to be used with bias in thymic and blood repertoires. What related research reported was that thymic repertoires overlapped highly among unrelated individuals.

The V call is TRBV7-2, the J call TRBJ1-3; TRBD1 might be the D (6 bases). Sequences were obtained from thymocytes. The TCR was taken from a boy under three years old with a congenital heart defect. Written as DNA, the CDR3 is TGTGCCAGCAGCATAATCGGCTACAGGGAGGGTGGAAACACCATATATTTT. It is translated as CASSIIGYREGGNTIYF.